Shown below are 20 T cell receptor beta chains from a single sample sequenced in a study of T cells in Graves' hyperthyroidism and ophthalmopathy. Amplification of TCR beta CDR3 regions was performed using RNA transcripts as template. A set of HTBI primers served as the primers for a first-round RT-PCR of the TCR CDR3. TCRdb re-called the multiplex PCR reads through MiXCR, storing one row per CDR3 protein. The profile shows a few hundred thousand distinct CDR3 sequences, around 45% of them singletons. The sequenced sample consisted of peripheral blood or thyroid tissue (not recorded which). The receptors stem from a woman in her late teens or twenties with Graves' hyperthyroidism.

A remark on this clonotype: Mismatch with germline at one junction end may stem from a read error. The CDR3 protein is CASGLGPGRPETRYF. CDR3 sequence (DNA): TGTGCCAGCGGCTTGGGCCCGGGGCGACCGGAGACCCGGTACTTC. J is TRBJ2-5 and V is TRBV5-6, with D perhaps TRBD1 or TRBD2 (5 bases each). The CDR3 is 15 amino acids. Germline assignment: CDR1 SGHDT and CDR2 YYEEEE.

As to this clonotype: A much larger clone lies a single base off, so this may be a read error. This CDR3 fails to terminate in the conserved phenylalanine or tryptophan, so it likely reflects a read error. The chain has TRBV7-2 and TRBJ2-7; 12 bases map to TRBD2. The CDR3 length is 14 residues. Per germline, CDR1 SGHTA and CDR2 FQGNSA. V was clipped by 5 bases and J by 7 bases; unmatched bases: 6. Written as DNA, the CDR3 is TGTGCCAGCAGCCATGGAGGACTAGCGGGGGAGCAGTACCTC. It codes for CASSHGGLAGEQYL.

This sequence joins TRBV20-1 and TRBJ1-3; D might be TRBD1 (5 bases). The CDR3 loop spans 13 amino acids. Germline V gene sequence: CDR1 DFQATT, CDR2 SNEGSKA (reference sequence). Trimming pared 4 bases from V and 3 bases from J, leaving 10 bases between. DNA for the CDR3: TGCAGTGCTATGGGGCGCGATGGAAACACCATATATTTT. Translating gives CSAMGRDGNTIYF.

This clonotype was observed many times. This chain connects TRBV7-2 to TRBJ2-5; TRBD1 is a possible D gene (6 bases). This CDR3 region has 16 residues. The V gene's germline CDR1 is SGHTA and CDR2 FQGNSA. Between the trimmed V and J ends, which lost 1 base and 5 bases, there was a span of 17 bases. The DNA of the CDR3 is TGTGCCAGCAGCTTAGGGGGGCTAGCAGCTGGCGAGACCCAGTACTTC. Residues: CASSLGGLAAGETQYF. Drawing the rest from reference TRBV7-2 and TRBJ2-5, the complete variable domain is GAGVSQSPSNKVTEKGKDVELRCDPISGHTALYWYRQSLGQGLEFLIYFQGNSAPDKSGLPSDRFSAERTGGSVSTLTIQRTQQEDSAVYLCASSLGGLAAGETQYFGPGTRLLVL.

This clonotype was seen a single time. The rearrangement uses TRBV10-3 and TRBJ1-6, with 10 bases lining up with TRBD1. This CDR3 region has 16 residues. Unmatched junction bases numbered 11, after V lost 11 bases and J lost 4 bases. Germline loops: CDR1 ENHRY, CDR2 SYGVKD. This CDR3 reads CAARGDRGPYNSPLHF. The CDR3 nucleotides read TGTGCCGCTCGGGGAGACAGGGGGCCTTATAATTCACCCCTCCACTTT.

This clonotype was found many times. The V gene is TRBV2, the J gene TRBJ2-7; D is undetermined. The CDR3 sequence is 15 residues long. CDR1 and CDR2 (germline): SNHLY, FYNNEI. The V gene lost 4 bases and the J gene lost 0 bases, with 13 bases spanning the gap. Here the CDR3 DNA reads TGTGCCAGCAGTGTTCGTCCTCAGCCCTCCTACGAGCAGTACTTC. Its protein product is CASSVRPQPSYEQYF.

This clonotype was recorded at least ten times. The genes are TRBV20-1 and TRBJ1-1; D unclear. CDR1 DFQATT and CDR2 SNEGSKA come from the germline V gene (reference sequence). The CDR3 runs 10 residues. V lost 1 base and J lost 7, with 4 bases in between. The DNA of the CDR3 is TGCAGTGCTAGAGGGCTTGAAGCTTTCTTT. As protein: CSARGLEAFF.

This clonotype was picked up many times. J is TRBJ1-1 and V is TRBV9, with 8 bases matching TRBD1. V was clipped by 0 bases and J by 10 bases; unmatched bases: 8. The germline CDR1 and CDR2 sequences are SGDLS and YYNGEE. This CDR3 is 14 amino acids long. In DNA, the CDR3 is TGTGCCAGCAGCGTAGTTGACAGGGGCGGCTTAGCTTTCTTT. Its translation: CASSVVDRGGLAFF.

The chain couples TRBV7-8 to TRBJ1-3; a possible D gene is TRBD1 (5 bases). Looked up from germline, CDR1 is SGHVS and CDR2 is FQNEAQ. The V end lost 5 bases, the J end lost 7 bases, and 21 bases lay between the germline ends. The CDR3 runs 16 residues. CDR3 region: CASSHVDRDSGNTIYF. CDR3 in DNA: TGTGCCAGCAGCCACGTGGACCGGGACTCAGGGAACACCATATATTTT.

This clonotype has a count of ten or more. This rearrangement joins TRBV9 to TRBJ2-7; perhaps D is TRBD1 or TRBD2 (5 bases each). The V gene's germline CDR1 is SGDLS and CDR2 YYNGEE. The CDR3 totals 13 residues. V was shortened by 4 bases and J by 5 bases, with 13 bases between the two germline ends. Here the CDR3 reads CASSPGPQDEQYF. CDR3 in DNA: TGTGCCAGCAGCCCGGGGCCTCAGGACGAGCAGTACTTC.

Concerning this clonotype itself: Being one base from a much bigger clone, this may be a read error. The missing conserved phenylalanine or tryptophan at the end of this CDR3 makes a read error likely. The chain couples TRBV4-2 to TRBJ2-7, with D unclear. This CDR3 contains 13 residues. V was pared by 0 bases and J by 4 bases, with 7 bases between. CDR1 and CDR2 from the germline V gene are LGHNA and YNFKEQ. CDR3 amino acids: CASSQDVHYEQYL. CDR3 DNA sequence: TGTGCCAGCAGCCAAGACGTTCATTACGAGCAGTACCTC.

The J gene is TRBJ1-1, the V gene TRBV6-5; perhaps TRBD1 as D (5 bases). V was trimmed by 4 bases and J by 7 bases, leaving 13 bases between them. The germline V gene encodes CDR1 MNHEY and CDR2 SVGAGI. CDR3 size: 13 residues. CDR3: CASSSGPLFEAFF. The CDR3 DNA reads TGTGCCAGCAGTTCGGGGCCCTTGTTTGAAGCTTTCTTT.

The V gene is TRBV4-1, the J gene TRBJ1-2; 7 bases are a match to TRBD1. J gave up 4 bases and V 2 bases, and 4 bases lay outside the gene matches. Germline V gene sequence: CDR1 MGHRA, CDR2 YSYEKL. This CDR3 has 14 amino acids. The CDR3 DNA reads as TGCGCCAGCAGCCAACAGGGACAGATCTATGGCTACACCTTC. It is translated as CASSQQGQIYGYTF.

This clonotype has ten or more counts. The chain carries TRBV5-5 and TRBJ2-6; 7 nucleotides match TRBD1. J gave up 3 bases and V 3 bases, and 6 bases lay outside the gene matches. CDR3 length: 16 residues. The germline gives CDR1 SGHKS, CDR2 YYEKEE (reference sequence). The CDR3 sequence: CASSSHHRGGANVLTF. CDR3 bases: TGTGCCAGCAGCTCCCACCACAGGGGTGGGGCCAACGTCCTGACTTTC.

The CDR3 loop is CASSELGDNEQFF. The CDR3 DNA sequence: TGTGCCAGCAGTGAATTGGGGGACAATGAGCAGTTCTTC. This rearrangement joins TRBV25-1 to TRBJ2-1; either TRBD1 or TRBD2 may supply D (5 bases each). Trimming took 1 base from V and 5 from J, leaving 6 bases between them. This CDR3 region has 13 residues. CDR1 is MGHDK and CDR2 is SYGVNS in the germline V gene.

The CDR3 DNA reads as TGCAGTGCTAGAGAGGAGTGGGAGAGGGAGACCCAGTACTTC. Encoded protein: CSAREEWERETQYF. The chain couples TRBV20-1 to TRBJ2-5, with a tentative D call TRBD2 (5 bases). Between the trimmed V and J ends, which lost 0 bases and 5 bases, there was a span of 13 bases. The CDR3 length is 14 residues. CDR1 and CDR2 from the germline V gene are DFQATT and SNEGSKA (reference sequence).

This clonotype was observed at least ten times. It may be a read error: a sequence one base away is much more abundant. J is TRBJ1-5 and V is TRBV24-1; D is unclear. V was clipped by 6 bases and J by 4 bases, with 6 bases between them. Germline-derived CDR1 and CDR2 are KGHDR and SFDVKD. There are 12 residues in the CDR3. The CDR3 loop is CATSKGNQPQHF. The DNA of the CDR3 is TGTGCCACCAGTAAAGGGAATCAGCCCCAGCATTTT.

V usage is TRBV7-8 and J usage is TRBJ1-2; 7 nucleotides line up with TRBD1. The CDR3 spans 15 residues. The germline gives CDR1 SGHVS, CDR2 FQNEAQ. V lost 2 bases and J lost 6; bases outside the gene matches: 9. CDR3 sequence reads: CASSLRQGYSHGYTF. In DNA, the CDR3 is TGTGCCAGCAGCTTACGACAGGGTTATTCGCATGGCTACACCTTC.

The chain's CDR3 is CASSWTSTGDTEAFF. CDR3 bases: TGTGCCAGCAGCTGGACTAGCACCGGGGACACTGAAGCTTTCTTT. V gene TRBV5-4 combines with J gene TRBJ1-1; D not certain. Trimming took 3 bases from V and 3 from J, leaving 15 bases between them. The CDR3 covers 15 residues. Germline CDR1 reads SGHNT; CDR2 reads YYREEE (reference sequence).

The DNA for the CDR3 is TGCAGTGCTAGAGATGGGGGTAGCGGAGGAGGTGAGCAGTTCTTC. Amino acid sequence: CSARDGGSGGGEQFF. The J gene is TRBJ2-7, the V gene TRBV20-1; perhaps TRBD2 as D (6 bases). The DNA end is more similar to TRBJ2-1, so the J call may be wrong. The length of the CDR3 is 15 residues. CDR1 and CDR2 (germline): DFQATT, SNEGSKA (reference sequence).